The rows below give T cell receptor delta chains drawn from one sample of a study of gamma-delta T cells after stem cell transplantation. TCRdb re-called the RT-PCR reads using CATT. Among around 3,500 delta-chain clones listed, roughly 17% were seen once. Sequencing used gamma-delta T cells. Source of these receptors: a human donor. It is not recorded whose cells these are; they may come from a transplant donor. Each CDR3 is given with its conserved first and last residue. Fields, in order: J gene, clone size, V gene, D gene, CDR3 DNA, CDR3 protein. D genes are given only for firm matches. A row's size may be missing; if present it is once, few, many or a size class.

J gene: TRDJ1; clone size: NA; V gene: TRDV2; D gene: NA; CDR3 DNA: TGTGCCTGTGACACCGCCTCCACAACCGGGCCGGGGGGACTGTACACCGATAAACTCATCTTT; CDR3 protein: CACDTASTTGPGGLYTDKLIF
J gene: TRDJ3; clone size: NA; V gene: TRDV2; D gene: TRDD3; CDR3 DNA: TGTGCCTGTGACACTGGGGGACCAAGCTCCTGGGACACCCGACAGATGTTTTTC; CDR3 protein: CACDTGGPSSWDTRQMFF
J gene: TRDJ3; clone size: NA; V gene: TRDV2; D gene: NA; CDR3 DNA: TGTGCCTGTGACACCATTGATCCTCCTGCGGGCCCTAGCTCCTGGGACACCCGACAGATGTTTTTC; CDR3 protein: CACDTIDPPAGPSSWDTRQMFF
J gene: TRDJ1; clone size: NA; V gene: TRDV2; D gene: NA; CDR3 DNA: TGTGCCGGTGACACCGTCGGGGGAAGTCATAAACTCATCTTT; CDR3 protein: CAGDTVGGSHKLIF
J gene: TRDJ3; clone size: NA; V gene: TRDV2; D gene: NA; CDR3 DNA: TGTGCCTGTGACACCGTACGGGGGGACATCAGCTCCTGGGACACCCGACAGATGTTTTTC; CDR3 protein: CACDTVRGDISSWDTRQMFF
J gene: TRDJ1; clone size: few; V gene: TRDV2; D gene: TRDD3; CDR3 DNA: TGTGCCTGTGACACCCTACTGGGGGATACGCGAAAGGAGTCGGGGACCGACAAACTCATCTTT; CDR3 protein: CACDTLLGDTRKESGTDKLIF
J gene: TRDJ1; clone size: few; V gene: TRDV2; D gene: NA; CDR3 DNA: TGTGCCTGTGACACTGTTGGGGGCACCGATAAACTCATCTTT; CDR3 protein: CACDTVGGTDKLIF
J gene: TRDJ1; clone size: large; V gene: TRDV2; D gene: NA; CDR3 DNA: TGTGCCTGTGACACCGTTTCCGGACTGGGCACCGATAAACTCATCTTT; CDR3 protein: CACDTVSGLGTDKLIF
J gene: TRDJ1; clone size: NA; V gene: TRDV2; D gene: NA; CDR3 DNA: TGTGCCTGTGACAGGCTGGGAGAGTACACCGATAAACTCATCTTT; CDR3 protein: CACDRLGEYTDKLIF
J gene: TRDJ1; clone size: large; V gene: TRDV2; D gene: TRDD3; CDR3 DNA: TGTGCCTGTGACATGGTGGGGGAACTCCACGATAAACTCATCTTT; CDR3 protein: CACDMVGELHDKLIF
J gene: TRDJ3; clone size: medium-sized; V gene: TRDV2; D gene: TRDD3; CDR3 DNA: TGTGCCTGTGACCTTATCCGTACTGGGGGCCGAAGCAGCTCCTGGGACACCCGACAGATGTTTTTC; CDR3 protein: CACDLIRTGGRSSSWDTRQMFF
J gene: TRDJ1; clone size: few; V gene: TRDV2; D gene: NA; CDR3 DNA: TGTGCCTGTGACACCGTTCCTACGGTGGGGGACGGCACCGATAAACTCATCTTT; CDR3 protein: CACDTVPTVGDGTDKLIF
J gene: TRDJ1; clone size: NA; V gene: TRDV2; D gene: TRDD3; CDR3 DNA: TGTGCCTGTGACACCGTCGGGGGATACGCTAGCGATAAACTCATCTTT; CDR3 protein: CACDTVGGYASDKLIF
J gene: TRDJ1; clone size: large; V gene: TRDV2; D gene: NA; CDR3 DNA: TGTGCCTGTGACACCCTCGGGGGTACCACCGATAAACTCATCTTT; CDR3 protein: CACDTLGGTTDKLIF
J gene: TRDJ1; clone size: few; V gene: TRDV2; D gene: TRDD3; CDR3 DNA: TGTGCCTGTGACCCGCTACTGGGGGATACCTCCGATAAACTCATCTTT; CDR3 protein: CACDPLLGDTSDKLIF
J gene: TRDJ1; clone size: NA; V gene: TRDV1; D gene: NA; CDR3 DNA: TGTGCTCTTGGGGAACTGGCTTTCTTT; CDR3 protein: CALGELAFF
J gene: TRDJ1; clone size: few; V gene: TRDV2; D gene: NA; CDR3 DNA: TGTGCCTGTGACCTGTTGGGGTCCCGGGATAAACTCATCTTT; CDR3 protein: CACDLLGSRDKLIF
J gene: TRDJ1; clone size: NA; V gene: TRDV2; D gene: TRDD3; CDR3 DNA: TGTGCCTGTGACACCGTTACTGGGGGATACGAGTCTGATGGGACCGATACACTCATCTTT; CDR3 protein: CACDTVTGGYESDGTDTLIF
J gene: TRDJ1; clone size: NA; V gene: TRDV2; D gene: NA; CDR3 DNA: TGTGCCTGTGACACCCTACAAAATCGGCCCCAGTACACCGATAAACTCATCTTT; CDR3 protein: CACDTLQNRPQYTDKLIF
J gene: TRDJ1; clone size: medium-sized; V gene: TRDV2; D gene: TRDD3; CDR3 DNA: TGTGCCTGTGACTCCCCCTTCCTATCCGCCAATACTGGGGGATACGAGCCCAAAGATAAACTCATCTTT; CDR3 protein: CACDSPFLSANTGGYEPKDKLIF
J gene: TRDJ3; clone size: few; V gene: TRDV2; D gene: TRDD3; CDR3 DNA: TGTGCCTGTGACACGTTACTGGGGGATACGACCTGGGACACCCGACAGATGTTTTTC; CDR3 protein: CACDTLLGDTTWDTRQMFF
J gene: TRDJ1; clone size: NA; V gene: TRDV2; D gene: NA; CDR3 DNA: TGTGCCTGTGACCCGCTATACGCGAGAGAAAATAAACTCATCTTT; CDR3 protein: CACDPLYARENKLIF
J gene: TRDJ1; clone size: NA; V gene: TRDV2; D gene: TRDD3; CDR3 DNA: TGTGCCTGTAACAACATCCGTACTGGGGGAAGCGATACCGATAAACTCATCTTT; CDR3 protein: CACNNIRTGGSDTDKLIF
J gene: TRDJ1; clone size: few; V gene: TRDV2; D gene: TRDD3; CDR3 DNA: TGTGCCTGTGACAGCGTGGGTACTGGGGGATACCGAGGGAGTACCAATAAACTCATCTTT; CDR3 protein: CACDSVGTGGYRGSTNKLIF
J gene: TRDJ1; clone size: medium-sized; V gene: TRDV2; D gene: TRDD3; CDR3 DNA: TGTGCCTGTGACGCTCTACTGGGGGATTTGTACACCGATAAACTCATCTTT; CDR3 protein: CACDALLGDLYTDKLIF
J gene: TRDJ3; clone size: NA; V gene: TRDV2; D gene: TRDD3; CDR3 DNA: TGTGCCTGTGACCGCTTAATGGGGGACCTGAGCTCCTGGGACACCCGACAGATGTTTTTC; CDR3 protein: CACDRLMGDLSSWDTRQMFF
J gene: TRDJ1; clone size: large; V gene: TRDV2; D gene: TRDD3; CDR3 DNA: TGTGCCTGCGAGGCCTTGGTGGGGGATACCGGTACTACGTACACCGATAAACTCATCTTT; CDR3 protein: CACEALVGDTGTTYTDKLIF
J gene: TRDJ1; clone size: NA; V gene: TRDV2; D gene: TRDD3; CDR3 DNA: TGTGCCTGTGACACGCTCCGGGAACTGGGGGATAGTCGGTACACCGATAAACTCATCTTT; CDR3 protein: CACDTLRELGDSRYTDKLIF
J gene: TRDJ1; clone size: few; V gene: TRDV2; D gene: NA; CDR3 DNA: TGTGCCTGTGACACCGTGGGGACCACCGATAAACTCATCTTT; CDR3 protein: CACDTVGTTDKLIF
J gene: TRDJ1; clone size: NA; V gene: TRDV2; D gene: TRDD3; CDR3 DNA: TGTGCCTGTGACACGGTACTGGGGATATCGCCCCAGGGTAAACTCATCTTT; CDR3 protein: CACDTVLGISPQGKLIF
J gene: TRDJ3; clone size: few; V gene: TRDV2; D gene: TRDD3; CDR3 DNA: TGTGCCTGTGACTTGATTACTGGGGGACACCTTGGCTCCTGGGACACCCGACAGATGTTTTTC; CDR3 protein: CACDLITGGHLGSWDTRQMFF
J gene: TRDJ1; clone size: few; V gene: TRDV2; D gene: TRDD3; CDR3 DNA: TGTGCCTGTGACGGCTTACTGGGGGATACGAAAGCGACCGATAAACTCATCTTT; CDR3 protein: CACDGLLGDTKATDKLIF
J gene: TRDJ3; clone size: NA; V gene: TRDV2; D gene: TRDD3; CDR3 DNA: TGTGCCTGTGACACCGTCCTGGGGGATCTCAGCTCCTGTGACACCCGACCGATGTTTTTC; CDR3 protein: CACDTVLGDLSSCDTRPMFF
J gene: TRDJ1; clone size: few; V gene: TRDV2; D gene: TRDD3; CDR3 DNA: TGTGCCTGTGACACCGTGGAAGGGGATACCAAGTACACCGATAAACTCATCTTT; CDR3 protein: CACDTVEGDTKYTDKLIF
J gene: TRDJ1; clone size: few; V gene: TRDV2; D gene: NA; CDR3 DNA: TGTGCCTGTGACACCGTTGGGGTCTACACCGATAAACTCATCTTT; CDR3 protein: CACDTVGVYTDKLIF
J gene: TRDJ1; clone size: NA; V gene: TRDV2; D gene: TRDD3; CDR3 DNA: TGTGCCTGTGACCCTGTACTGGGGGATACCGCCGGGGGGAAACTCATCTTT; CDR3 protein: CACDPVLGDTAGGKLIF
J gene: TRDJ1; clone size: medium-sized; V gene: TRDV2; D gene: NA; CDR3 DNA: TGTGCCTGTGACACCGTCAGCGGATCCGATAAACTCATCTTT; CDR3 protein: CACDTVSGSDKLIF
J gene: TRDJ1; clone size: NA; V gene: TRDV2; D gene: TRDD3; CDR3 DNA: TGTGCCTGTGTCCCACTGGGGGATAGCGGGCCGGACACCGATAAACTCATCTTT; CDR3 protein: CACVPLGDSGPDTDKLIF
J gene: TRDJ1; clone size: medium-sized; V gene: TRDV2; D gene: TRDD3; CDR3 DNA: TGTGCCTGTGACCCCCTGGGGGGTCACACCGATAAACTCATCTTT; CDR3 protein: CACDPLGGHTDKLIF
J gene: TRDJ1; clone size: NA; V gene: TRDV2; D gene: TRDD3; CDR3 DNA: TGTGCCTGTGACATTTTTTCTCAACTGGGGGATACAGGGGCCGATAAACTCATCTTT; CDR3 protein: CACDIFSQLGDTGADKLIF
J gene: TRDJ1; clone size: large; V gene: TRDV2; D gene: TRDD3; CDR3 DNA: TGTGCCTGTGACTCCGTACTGGGGGATACCGGGAAGGCTAAACTCATCTTT; CDR3 protein: CACDSVLGDTGKAKLIF
J gene: TRDJ1; clone size: NA; V gene: TRDV2; D gene: TRDD3; CDR3 DNA: TGTGCCTGTGACACCTTAAATACTGGGGGATACGCGGAACTCATCTTT; CDR3 protein: CACDTLNTGGYAELIF
J gene: TRDJ1; clone size: NA; V gene: TRDV2; D gene: NA; CDR3 DNA: TGTGCCTGTGGCACCGTTGTGGGGAACACCGATAAACTCATCTTT; CDR3 protein: CACGTVVGNTDKLIF
J gene: TRDJ3; clone size: NA; V gene: TRDV2; D gene: TRDD3; CDR3 DNA: TGTGCCTGTGACCCCGTACTGGGGGATACCTCCTGGGACACCCGACAGATGTTTTTC; CDR3 protein: CACDPVLGDTSWDTRQMFF
J gene: TRDJ1; clone size: large; V gene: TRDV2; D gene: TRDD3; CDR3 DNA: TGTGCCTGTGACACCGTCTCTGGGGGATACCCGAACACCGATAAACTCATCTTT; CDR3 protein: CACDTVSGGYPNTDKLIF
J gene: TRDJ1; clone size: few; V gene: TRDV2; D gene: TRDD3; CDR3 DNA: TGTGCCTGTGACCCCGTCGGGGGGATATTAGTCACCGATAAACTCATCTTT; CDR3 protein: CACDPVGGILVTDKLIF
J gene: TRDJ1; clone size: few; V gene: TRDV2; D gene: TRDD3; CDR3 DNA: TGTGCCTGTGACACCCTTGGGGCTGGGGGGTCCGACACCGATAAACTCATCTTT; CDR3 protein: CACDTLGAGGSDTDKLIF
J gene: TRDJ1; clone size: NA; V gene: TRDV2; D gene: TRDD3; CDR3 DNA: TGTGCCTGTGACACCGGAAATCTGGGGGATACAAACTCCGATAAACTCATCTTT; CDR3 protein: CACDTGNLGDTNSDKLIF
J gene: TRDJ1; clone size: few; V gene: TRDV2; D gene: TRDD3; CDR3 DNA: TGTGCCTGTGATACGTTACTGGGGAGGTACACCGATAAACTCATCTTT; CDR3 protein: CACDTLLGRYTDKLIF
J gene: TRDJ1; clone size: few; V gene: TRDV2; D gene: NA; CDR3 DNA: TGTGCCTGTGACACCGCGAGGATTGAGGACGGGGACACCGATAAACTCATCTTT; CDR3 protein: CACDTARIEDGDTDKLIF
J gene: TRDJ1; clone size: medium-sized; V gene: TRDV2; D gene: TRDD3; CDR3 DNA: TGTGCCTGTGACTACATACTGGGGGATACGTTGACCGATAAACTCATCTTT; CDR3 protein: CACDYILGDTLTDKLIF
J gene: TRDJ1; clone size: NA; V gene: TRDV2; D gene: TRDD3; CDR3 DNA: TGTGCCTGTGACTCCATAGTACTGGGGGATTCCACCGATAAACTCATCTTT; CDR3 protein: CACDSIVLGDSTDKLIF
J gene: TRDJ1; clone size: large; V gene: TRDV2; D gene: TRDD3; CDR3 DNA: TGTGCCTGTGACATCGTACTGGGGGATACGGGGTACACCGATAAACTCATCTTT; CDR3 protein: CACDIVLGDTGYTDKLIF
J gene: TRDJ1; clone size: NA; V gene: TRDV2; D gene: TRDD3; CDR3 DNA: TGTGCCTGTGACACCGTGGTACTGGGGGATCAACGGGACACCGATAAACTCATCTTT; CDR3 protein: CACDTVVLGDQRDTDKLIF
J gene: TRDJ1; clone size: few; V gene: TRDV2; D gene: TRDD3; CDR3 DNA: TGTGCCTGTGACACCCTTACTGGGGGATACGGGCCTCCTTCGAGAACCGATAAACTCATCTTT; CDR3 protein: CACDTLTGGYGPPSRTDKLIF
J gene: TRDJ1; clone size: few; V gene: TRDV2; D gene: TRDD3; CDR3 DNA: TGTGCCTGTGACACTGTACTGGGGGACCTAATGTACACCGATAAACTCATCTTT; CDR3 protein: CACDTVLGDLMYTDKLIF
J gene: TRDJ1; clone size: NA; V gene: TRDV2; D gene: NA; CDR3 DNA: TGTGCCTGTGACCCAACTTCCTCCGGGAGTACTGGGCTGGGGATATCGACCACCGATAAACTCATCTTT; CDR3 protein: CACDPTSSGSTGLGISTTDKLIF
J gene: TRDJ1; clone size: medium-sized; V gene: TRDV2; D gene: TRDD3; CDR3 DNA: TGTGCCTGTGACTCCATGGTGGGGGACTACACCGATAAACTCATCTTT; CDR3 protein: CACDSMVGDYTDKLIF